The subject of this entry is one T cell receptor beta chain. These data originate in a study of blood T cell repertoires in COVID-19. The CDR3 is made up of 15 amino acids. Per germline, CDR1 MDHEN and CDR2 SYDVKM. V was trimmed by 4 bases and J by 3 bases, leaving 16 bases between them. TCRdb's table, derived via immunoSEQ multiplex PCR, lists solely in-frame clones and lacks some. The table records around 190,000 clones, approximately 90% of them present only once. The receptor was derived from a man between 25 and 39 years old with acute or convalescent COVID-19. The sequenced sample consisted of peripheral blood. The chain couples TRBV28 to TRBJ2-7; D not certain. Written as DNA, the CDR3 is TGTGCCAGCAGTTCACTTATGAACCCTGACTACGAGCAGTACTTC. Translated: CASSSLMNPDYEQYF.